The 31 T cell receptor beta chains below all came from one sample that was sequenced in a study of vaccination and CD4 T cells after COVID-19. Treatment of the sample: roughly 10-day PBMC culture with coronavirus spike peptide pools or control peptides (ViraFEST assay). Sequencing of cultured CD4+ T cell DNA used the Oncomine TCR Beta short-read assay. TCRdb analysed the PCR reads with MiXCR anew, one entry per CDR3 protein. The sample comprises about 14,000 distinct CDR3 sequences, under 30% of which are singletons, and more than 15% rests with the top ten. These receptors have no identified antigens. The material sequenced was cultured CD4+ T cells from blood. The receptors derive from a human donor with COVID-19.

This clonotype was recorded a few times. The gene calls are TRBV10-2 and TRBJ1-3; the D gene is possibly TRBD1 (6 bases). Germline CDR1 and CDR2: WSHSY and SAAADI. The V end lost 0 bases, the J end lost 8 bases, and 14 bases lay between the germline ends. The CDR3 covers 15 residues. CDR3 nucleotides: TGCGCCAGCAGTGAGTCCGGCATTGGGGGCCACACCATATATTTT. As protein: CASSESGIGGHTIYF.

The chain carries TRBV7-9 and TRBJ1-1; no clear D. CDR1 and CDR2 (germline): SEHNR, FQNEAQ (reference sequence). The CDR3 spans 12 residues. The CDR3: CLCPGLNTEAFF. CDR3 DNA sequence: TGTCTTTGCCCGGGATTGAACACTGAAGCTTTCTTT.

The V gene is TRBV10-2, the J gene TRBJ2-7, with 8 nucleotides matching TRBD2. V lost 9 bases, J lost 3 bases, and 7 bases stayed unmatched. The CDR3 is 13 residues long. Germline V lookup: CDR1 WSHSY, CDR2 SAAADI. In DNA form, the CDR3 reads TGCGCCAGTCGCGGGAGCGGGGGCTACGAGCAGTACTTC. This codes for CASRGSGGYEQYF.

The table lists this clonotype with a count of one. The chain couples TRBV18 to TRBJ2-7; 9 bases fit TRBD2. Germline lookup yields CDR1 KGHSH and CDR2 LQKENI. This CDR3 comprises 14 residues. V lost 3 bases and J lost 3; bases outside the gene matches: 3. Here the CDR3 DNA reads TGTGCCAGCTCACCGGCGACTAGCGGCTACGAGCAGTACTTC. It is translated as CASSPATSGYEQYF.

The chain recombines TRBV15 with TRBJ2-2, with D perhaps given as TRBD1 or TRBD2 (5 bases each). The CDR3 is 15 residues long. Germline CDR1 and CDR2: LNHNV and YYDKDF (reference sequence). V was cut by 1 base and J by 4 bases, with 10 bases left in between. DNA for the CDR3: TGTGCCACCAGCAGAGGGGGGACCCGCACCGGGGAGCTGTTTTTT. Residues: CATSRGGTRTGELFF.

The gene calls are TRBV11-2 and TRBJ2-2; 8 bases are shared with TRBD1. CDR3 size: 17 residues. With 0 bases clipped from V and 4 bases from J, the junction kept 7 bases outside the gene matches. Germline values: CDR1 SGHAT, CDR2 FQNNGV. The CDR3 region is CASSLEVTGGRTGELFF. The CDR3, as DNA: TGTGCCAGCAGCTTAGAAGTCACAGGGGGTCGCACCGGGGAGCTGTTTTTT.

The genes are TRBV6-1 and TRBJ2-1, with D hard to call. Trimming left V 2 bases short and J 10 bases short, with 15 bases between. The germline gives CDR1 MNHNS, CDR2 SASEGT. The CDR3 runs 14 residues. The chain's CDR3 is CASSERNTQVEQFF. CDR3 bases: TGTGCCAGCAGTGAAAGGAACACCCAGGTCGAGCAGTTCTTC.

The V call is TRBV10-1, the J call TRBJ2-3; the D gene is possibly TRBD2 (7 bases). CDR1 is WNHNN, CDR2 SYGVQD, per germline (reference sequence). The CDR3 loop spans 16 amino acids. V lost 0 bases and J lost 6, with 16 bases in between. The CDR3 loop reads CASSESIRGAPDTQYF. The CDR3 bases are TGCGCCAGCAGTGAGTCGATCCGGGGGGCCCCCGATACGCAGTATTTT.

The chain links TRBV20-1 to TRBJ2-1; 8 bases are a match to TRBD1. CDR3 length: 16 amino acids. Germline V lookup: CDR1 DFQATT, CDR2 SNEGSKA (reference sequence). Losses at the gene ends were 4 bases for V and 3 bases for J; bases not matched to a gene: 11. CDR3 sequence: CSATNLGQGHYNEQFF. CDR3 bases: TGCAGTGCTACTAATCTCGGACAGGGTCACTACAATGAGCAGTTCTTC.

This chain uses TRBV28 with TRBJ2-3; 11 nucleotides align to TRBD1. Germline V gene data show CDR1 as MDHEN and CDR2 as SYDVKM. CDR3 length: 15 residues. Germline trimming cut 6 bases from V and 4 bases from J; bases unmatched to any gene: 6. CDR3 sequence: CASRGDRGKADTQYF. CDR3 nucleotides: TGTGCCAGCAGGGGGGACAGGGGGAAGGCAGATACGCAGTATTTT.

This clonotype was counted a few times. The V gene is TRBV20-1, the J gene TRBJ2-5; D perhaps matches TRBD2 (5 bases). Germline V gene lookup returns CDR1 DFQATT and CDR2 SNEGSKA (reference sequence). V gave up 7 bases and J gave up 3 bases, with 12 bases separating them. CDR3 length equals 12 residues. The CDR3 is CSERTAEETQYF. The DNA of the CDR3 is TGCAGTGAGCGGACTGCCGAAGAGACCCAGTACTTC.

The genes are TRBV6-1 and TRBJ2-7; D tentatively fits TRBD1 or TRBD2 (5 bases each). Trimming took 8 bases from V and 6 from J, leaving 14 bases between them. Germline loops: CDR1 MNHNS, CDR2 SASEGT. The CDR3 has 12 amino acids. Here the CDR3 reads CASHTVRGEQYF. CDR3 DNA sequence: TGTGCCAGCCATACTGTGAGGGGCGAGCAGTACTTC.

The rearrangement joins TRBV5-1 to TRBJ2-7, with 7 bases that match TRBD1. Germline CDR1 is SGHRS and CDR2 is YFSETQ. CDR3 length: 13 amino acids. The ends lost 4 bases at V and 6 bases at J; junction bases unmatched: 7. The CDR3 sequence is CASSLHRGAEQYF. Written as DNA, the CDR3 is TGCGCCAGCAGCCTTCACAGGGGCGCCGAGCAGTACTTC. Combining the CDR3 with reference TRBV5-1 and TRBJ2-7 gives the whole variable domain KAGVTQTPRYLIKTRGQQVTLSCSPISGHRSVSWYQQTPGQGLQFLFEYFSETQRNKGNFPGRFSGRQFSNSRSEMNVSTLELGDSALYLCASSLHRGAEQYFGPGTRLTVT.

This clonotype was counted only a few times. The rearrangement joins TRBV7-8 to TRBJ2-5; D unresolved. Germline V gene lookup returns CDR1 SGHVS and CDR2 FQNEAQ. The CDR3 sequence is 10 residues long. Trimming stripped 1 base from V and 6 bases from J, with 0 bases between. CDR3: CASSLETQYF. CDR3 coding DNA: TGTGCCAGCAGCTTAGAGACCCAGTACTTC.

This clonotype was detected only a few times. The chain carries TRBV7-9 and TRBJ1-6; 8 bases line up with TRBD1. CDR1 is SEHNR and CDR2 is FQNEAQ in the germline V gene (reference sequence). Losses at the gene ends were 5 bases for V and 7 bases for J; bases not matched to a gene: 10. The CDR3 runs 16 residues. CDR3 sequence (DNA): TGTGCCAGCAGCCCTCAGGGGGGACAGGAGAATTCACCCCTCCACTTT. As protein: CASSPQGGQENSPLHF. The entire variable domain, with the rest obtained from reference TRBV7-9 and TRBJ1-6, is as follows: DTGVSQNPRHKITKRGQNVTFRCDPISEHNRLYWYRQTLGQGPEFLTYFQNEAQLEKSRLLSDRFSAERPKGSFSTLEIQRTEQGDSAMYLCASSPQGGQENSPLHFGNGTRLTVT.

Sample share makes this clonotype medium-sized (0.01 to 0.1%). The chain employs TRBV6-7 and TRBJ1-2, with unresolved D. TRBV6-7 counts as an open reading frame of uncertain function. The CDR3 contains 11 residues. Deletions cut 5 bases from V and 4 bases from J, with 5 bases between. CDR3 residues: CASSVFYGYTF. The CDR3 DNA follows: TGTGCCAGCAGTGTCTTCTATGGCTACACCTTC.

In its sample, this clonotype was seen a few times. This chain connects TRBV19 to TRBJ2-7; D perhaps matches TRBD2 (5 bases). The V and J ends lost 1 base and 6 bases respectively, with 13 bases between them. CDR1 LNHDA and CDR2 SQIVND come from the germline V gene (reference sequence). CDR3 size: 14 residues. CDR3 in DNA: TGTGCCAGTAGTATAGGTCGGGGATCCGTCGAGCAGTACTTC. It translates to CASSIGRGSVEQYF.

This clonotype was recorded only once. V usage is TRBV11-2 and J usage is TRBJ2-1; TRBD1 is a possible D gene (5 bases). Germline CDR1 is SGHAT and CDR2 is FQNNGV. V was trimmed by 5 bases and J by 2 bases, leaving 13 bases between them. The CDR3 covers 15 residues. The CDR3 reads CASSPTRQTYNEQFF. The CDR3 DNA reads TGTGCCAGCAGCCCCACCCGACAGACCTACAATGAGCAGTTCTTC.

This clonotype was picked up a small number of times. The V and J genes are TRBV11-3 and TRBJ2-2, with 10 nucleotides matching TRBD2. CDR3 length equals 15 residues. Trimming removed 6 bases from V and 5 bases from J; junction bases left unmatched: 6. Germline assignment: CDR1 SGHNT and CDR2 YENEEA. Here the CDR3 reads CASSPGTSVTGELFF. The DNA of the CDR3 is TGTGCCAGCAGTCCCGGGACTAGCGTTACCGGGGAGCTGTTTTTT.

The CDR3 DNA is TGTGCCAGCAGGGGTGGGGGCAATCAGCCCCAGCATTTT. It translates to CASRGGGNQPQHF. V gene TRBV12-3 or TRBV12-4 combines with J gene TRBJ1-5; D not certain. CDR3 length equals 13 residues. V dropped 6 bases and J dropped 2 bases, with 8 bases sitting between them.

This clonotype came up once. The chain carries TRBV20-1 and TRBJ2-7; TRBD2 matches at 7 bases. Germline CDR1 DFQATT, CDR2 SNEGSKA (reference sequence). Unmatched junction bases numbered 14, after V lost 0 bases and J lost 6 bases. This CDR3 contains 16 residues. The CDR3 reads CSARELKRGVPCEQYF. CDR3 DNA: TGCAGTGCTAGAGAATTAAAGCGGGGAGTCCCCTGCGAGCAGTACTTC.

This clonotype was seen only a few times. V is TRBV5-4 and J is TRBJ1-2; D not certain. Trimming left V 4 bases short and J 3 bases short, with 10 bases between. The CDR3 totals 13 residues. Germline loops: CDR1 SGHNT, CDR2 YYREEE (reference sequence). The CDR3 nucleotides read TGTGCCAGCAGCAACGACGGATACTATGGCTACACCTTC. This gives the protein CASSNDGYYGYTF.

The chain joins TRBV5-8 to TRBJ1-2; D gene uncertain. Trimming shortened V by 5 bases and J by 0 bases, and 8 bases separated the two germline ends. Germline V gene sequence: CDR1 SGHTS, CDR2 YDEGEE. This CDR3 has 13 amino acids. DNA of the CDR3: TGTGCCAGCAGAAACAGAGCTAACTATGGCTACACCTTC. This encodes CASRNRANYGYTF.

The chain uses TRBV4-2 and TRBJ2-5, with TRBD2 matching over 12 bases. There are 18 residues in the CDR3. The germline CDR1 and CDR2 sequences are LGHNA and YNFKEQ. V shed 5 bases and J 5 bases; nucleotides not matched to a gene: 15. The CDR3 DNA is TGTGCCAGCAGCAAAGGAGGGTTGACTAGCGGGGGATGGGAGACCCAGTACTTC. It is translated as CASSKGGLTSGGWETQYF.

The chain is built from TRBV11-2 and TRBJ1-1, with 7 bases that match TRBD1. From germline, CDR1 is SGHAT and CDR2 FQNNGV. The V segment lost 3 bases and the J segment 5 bases; nucleotides outside the gene matches: 3. This CDR3 contains 13 residues. The CDR3: CASSFDRVTEAFF. The CDR3, as DNA: TGTGCCAGCAGCTTCGACAGGGTAACTGAAGCTTTCTTT.

In this sample, this clonotype turned up once. The J gene is TRBJ2-2, the V gene TRBV7-9; D perhaps matches TRBD2 (6 bases). CDR3 length equals 15 residues. Germline-derived CDR1 and CDR2 are SEHNR and FQNEAQ (reference sequence). V was trimmed by 6 bases and J by 1 base, leaving 12 bases between them. CDR3 residues: CASRAAGRNTGELFF. CDR3 in DNA: TGTGCCAGCAGAGCGGCGGGACGGAACACCGGGGAGCTGTTTTTT.

This clonotype was counted between two and nine times. CDR3 DNA sequence: TGTGCCAGCAATCGGTTTAGCAATCAGCCCCAGCATTTT. Translated: CASNRFSNQPQHF. This chain uses TRBV2 with TRBJ1-5; D is uncertain. There are 13 residues in the CDR3. V was shortened by 7 bases and J by 0 bases, with 7 bases between the two germline ends. Germline V CDR1 and CDR2: SNHLY, FYNNEI. The full variable domain, in which reference TRBV2 and TRBJ1-5 provide the parts outside the CDR3, is EPEVTQTPSHQVTQMGQEVILRCVPISNHLYFYWYRQILGQKVEFLVSFYNNEISEKSEIFDDQFSVERPDGSNFTLKIRSTKLEDSAMYFCASNRFSNQPQHFGDGTRLSIL.

In its sample, this clonotype was seen a few times. The V and J genes are TRBV6-1 and TRBJ2-1, with D maybe TRBD2 (7 bases). The V gene lost 6 bases and the J gene lost 4 bases, with 25 bases spanning the gap. Germline V gives CDR1 MNHNS, CDR2 SASEGT. CDR3 length: 18 residues. CDR3 amino acids: CASSQRGGGTGTYNEQFF. The CDR3 DNA sequence: TGTGCCAGCAGCCAAAGGGGGGGTGGTACAGGGACATACAATGAGCAGTTCTTC.

The chain joins TRBV10-3 to TRBJ1-3; D is ambiguous. V was clipped by 11 bases and J by 3 bases, with 23 bases between them. The CDR3 runs to 16 residues. Germline-derived CDR1 and CDR2 are ENHRY and SYGVKD. CDR3 DNA sequence: TGTGCCCCCAAGGACGGACCGGTCGGATGTGGAAACACCATATATTTT. Translating gives CAPKDGPVGCGNTIYF.

This clonotype was picked up a small number of times. The chain couples TRBV7-8 to TRBJ1-1, with 12 bases fitting TRBD1. CDR1 is SGHVS and CDR2 is FQNEAQ in the germline V gene. V lost 2 bases, J lost 5 bases, and 12 bases stayed unmatched. This CDR3 has 18 residues. The CDR3 DNA sequence: TGTGCCAGCAGCTTATTCTCGGGACAGGGGGCAGGGTTGACTGAAGCTTTCTTT. This sequence encodes CASSLFSGQGAGLTEAFF.

This clonotype turned up a few times. The V and J genes are TRBV28 and TRBJ1-5, with D possibly matching TRBD1 (5 bases). The CDR3 runs 16 residues. The V end lost 6 bases, the J end lost 7 bases, and 22 bases lay between the germline ends. In germline, CDR1 is MDHEN, CDR2 SYDVKM. The CDR3 coding sequence is TGTGCCAGCAGACCAATAACGTCCCGGGGGTCGCAGCCCCAGCATTTT. Protein: CASRPITSRGSQPQHF.